This passage covers 23 T cell receptor beta chains from one sample sequenced in a study of blood T cell repertoires in COVID-19 (dated by TCRdb to 2020 to 2022). Library construction relied on the immunoSEQ multiplex PCR assay. TCRdb obtained this table from immuneACCESS and retained in-frame rearrangements with V and J assigned. These tables miss some clones; where compared with another copy, unresolved V genes account for less than half of the shortfall, and the remainder is unexplained. This sample is represented by around 100,000 clones; approximately 89% of them were singletons. The ten largest clonotypes hold 2.1% of the sample. Sequencing input: peripheral blood. These receptors came from a man aged 50-60 years with active COVID-19.

The chain has TRBV6-1 and TRBJ2-1; D perhaps matches TRBD2 (5 bases). The CDR3 is 13 residues long. The V gene lost 0 bases and the J gene lost 10 bases, with 10 bases spanning the gap. Looked up from germline, CDR1 is MNHNS and CDR2 is SASEGT. CDR3 coding DNA: TGTGCCAGCAGTGAAGCTGGCCCGGGGGAGCAGTTCTTC. The encoded protein is CASSEAGPGEQFF.

This chain links TRBV2 with TRBJ1-1; D ambiguous. V lost 7 bases and J lost 2, with 14 bases in between. There are 14 residues in the CDR3. Germline V gives CDR1 SNHLY, CDR2 FYNNEI. CDR3 nucleotide sequence: TGTGCCAGCATTGTAGGAGGGCCCAACACTGAAGCTTTCTTT. It translates to CASIVGGPNTEAFF.

The genes are TRBV20-1 and TRBJ1-1, with 9 positions matching TRBD1. Germline CDR1 DFQATT, CDR2 SNEGSKA (reference sequence). The CDR3 is 15 residues long. V lost 3 bases and J lost 0; bases outside the gene matches: 5. DNA for the CDR3: TGCAGTGCTAGTGGACAGGGGAACATGAACACTGAAGCTTTCTTT. Its translation: CSASGQGNMNTEAFF.

V gene TRBV7-3 combines with J gene TRBJ2-2; no firm D call. The CDR3 has 13 amino acids. From germline, CDR1 is SGHTA and CDR2 FQGTGA. V was shortened by 3 bases and J by 5 bases, with 7 bases between the two germline ends. The CDR3 sequence is CASSFSKTGELFF. The CDR3 nucleotides are TGTGCCAGCAGCTTCAGTAAAACCGGGGAGCTGTTTTTT.

The V and J genes are TRBV6-6 and TRBJ2-1; D ambiguous. Trimming took off 0 bases at V and 6 bases at J, with 3 bases between the two ends. Germline V lookup: CDR1 MNHNY, CDR2 SVGAGI (reference sequence). The CDR3 totals 12 residues. DNA of the CDR3: TGTGCCAGCAGTTACTCAGCCAATGAGCAGTTCTTC. It encodes CASSYSANEQFF.

J is TRBJ1-2 and V is TRBV24-1; 7 bases align to TRBD1. J was trimmed by 4 bases and V by 4 bases; bases with no gene match: 5. The CDR3 covers 14 residues. Per the germline V gene, CDR1 is KGHDR and CDR2 is SFDVKD. For the CDR3, the DNA is TGTGCCACCAGTGAACGACAGGGTGGCTATGGCTACACCTTC. This translates into CATSERQGGYGYTF.

The chain joins TRBV5-5 to TRBJ1-1; the D gene is possibly TRBD1 (5 bases). The V and J ends lost 5 bases and 4 bases respectively, with 15 bases between them. Germline-derived CDR1 and CDR2 are SGHKS and YYEKEE (reference sequence). This CDR3 contains 14 residues. The CDR3 bases are TGTGCCAGCAGTCCGTTGGGAGGGACCACTGAAGCTTTCTTT. Protein: CASSPLGGTTEAFF.

The rearrangement uses TRBV20-1 and TRBJ1-1; 7 positions match TRBD1. Germline V lookup: CDR1 DFQATT, CDR2 SNEGSKA (reference sequence). After removal of 4 bases from V and 6 bases from J, the junction contained 2 bases not matched to a gene. The CDR3 runs 11 residues. In DNA form, the CDR3 reads TGCAGTGCTACACAGGGGTCTGAAGCTTTCTTT. Protein: CSATQGSEAFF.

The chain is built from TRBV11-2 and TRBJ2-3; 9 nucleotides line up with TRBD2. V gave up 6 bases and J gave up 3 bases; unmatched junction bases: 7. The CDR3 runs 15 residues. The germline V gene has CDR1 SGHAT and CDR2 FQNNGV. The chain's CDR3 is CASRSAGGFTDTQYF. CDR3 DNA: TGTGCCAGCAGGTCAGCGGGGGGATTTACAGATACGCAGTATTTT.

The genes are TRBV6-2 or TRBV6-3 and TRBJ2-2; possible D gene TRBD1, 5 bases. Germline loops: CDR1 MNHEY, CDR2 SVGEGT. With 1 base removed from V and 5 bases from J, the gap between germline ends came to 20 bases. The CDR3 loop spans 18 amino acids. The CDR3 spells CASSYFSRTFWGTGELFF. CDR3 bases: TGTGCCAGCAGTTACTTCTCTAGGACATTCTGGGGTACCGGGGAGCTGTTTTTT.

This chain links TRBV19 with TRBJ1-4, with 7 positions matching TRBD1. Germline trimming cut 2 bases from V and 3 bases from J; bases unmatched to any gene: 3. The CDR3 consists of 15 residues. Germline V gives CDR1 LNHDA, CDR2 SQIVND (reference sequence). CDR3 residues: CASSIWGQSNEKLFF. The CDR3 nucleotides read TGTGCCAGTAGTATATGGGGACAGTCTAATGAAAAACTGTTTTTT. Together with reference TRBV19 and TRBJ1-4, the CDR3 gives the full variable domain: DGGITQSPKYLFRKEGQNVTLSCEQNLNHDAMYWYRQDPGQGLRLIYYSQIVNDFQKGDIAEGYSVSREKKESFPLTVTSAQKNPTAFYLCASSIWGQSNEKLFFGSGTQLSVL.

This rearrangement joins TRBV3-1 (or the pseudogene TRBV3-2) to TRBJ2-1, with 7 bases that match TRBD2. With V trimmed by 2 bases and J by 0 bases, 4 bases remained unmatched. The germline V gene encodes CDR1 LGHDT and CDR2 YNNKEL (reference sequence). This CDR3 has 16 amino acids. DNA for the CDR3: TGTGCCAGCAGCCAACTAGCGGAGGTCTCCTACAATGAGCAGTTCTTC. Its protein product is CASSQLAEVSYNEQFF.

This chain joins TRBV6-5 and TRBJ1-3; no firm D call. Germline V gene lookup returns CDR1 MNHEY and CDR2 SVGAGI. V lost 5 bases and J 4 bases, leaving 15 bases between the germline ends. CDR3 length: 15 residues. This chain's CDR3 is CASSPFVASGNTIYF. For the CDR3, the DNA is TGTGCCAGCAGTCCCTTCGTGGCTTCAGGAAACACCATATATTTT.

The rearrangement uses TRBV6-5 and TRBJ1-2; D possibly corresponds to TRBD1 (6 bases). Germline V gives CDR1 MNHEY, CDR2 SVGAGI. V lost 7 bases and J lost 4, with 13 bases in between. There are 13 residues in the CDR3. Here the CDR3 reads CASKERGLYGYTF. The CDR3 nucleotides are TGTGCCAGCAAGGAGCGGGGGCTCTATGGCTACACCTTC.

The rearrangement uses TRBV2 and TRBJ1-2, with D perhaps matching TRBD1 (5 bases). V lost 8 bases, J lost 7 bases, and 14 bases lay in between. The germline V gene has CDR1 SNHLY and CDR2 FYNNEI. The CDR3 sequence is 12 residues long. CDR3 coding DNA: TGTGCCAGCCCCAATCCCGGGGGTGGCTACACCTTC. Its translation: CASPNPGGGYTF.

CDR3 coding DNA: TGTGCCAGTAGTGGCAGGGCCCCTGAAGAAAAACTGTTTTTT. Protein: CASSGRAPEEKLFF. This chain connects TRBV19 to TRBJ1-4, with a tentative D call TRBD1 (5 bases). With 5 bases removed from V and 8 bases from J, the gap between germline ends came to 15 bases. There are 14 residues in the CDR3. CDR1 is LNHDA, CDR2 SQIVND, per germline (reference sequence).

The genes are TRBV4-1 and TRBJ2-6; D might be TRBD2 (6 bases). CDR3 length: 18 residues. Germline V lookup: CDR1 MGHRA, CDR2 YSYEKL. The V gene lost 3 bases and the J gene lost 4 bases, with 19 bases spanning the gap. For the CDR3, the DNA is TGCGCCAGCAGCCACCCCCTCGGGGGAGTGAAAGGGGCCAACGTCCTGACTTTC. It is translated as CASSHPLGGVKGANVLTF.

The chain combines TRBV28 with TRBJ1-3; D ambiguous. Trimming cost V 6 bases and J 0 bases, with 6 bases left between them. Germline-derived CDR1 and CDR2 are MDHEN and SYDVKM. There are 13 residues in the CDR3. The CDR3 region is CASRESSGNTIYF. In DNA form, the CDR3 reads TGTGCCAGCAGGGAGAGCTCTGGAAACACCATATATTTT.

This rearrangement joins TRBV6-6 to TRBJ2-5; TRBD2 agrees at 8 bases. From germline, CDR1 is MNHNY and CDR2 SVGAGI (reference sequence). V lost 6 bases, J lost 2 bases, and 8 bases stayed unmatched. The CDR3 sequence is 15 residues long. The CDR3 reads CASRGAGALQETQYF. The CDR3 DNA reads TGTGCCAGCAGGGGAGCGGGGGCCTTACAAGAGACCCAGTACTTC.

The chain combines TRBV7-9 with TRBJ1-6, with a possible D match to TRBD1 (6 bases). CDR3 size: 14 residues. CDR1 is SEHNR and CDR2 is FQNEAQ in the germline V gene (reference sequence). Trimming removed 1 base from V and 8 bases from J, with 9 bases in between. The CDR3 protein is CASSLGQAYSPLHF. The CDR3 DNA is TGTGCCAGCAGCTTAGGACAGGCCTATTCACCCCTCCACTTT. Together with reference TRBV7-9 and TRBJ1-6, the CDR3 gives the full variable domain: DTGVSQNPRHKITKRGQNVTFRCDPISEHNRLYWYRQTLGQGPEFLTYFQNEAQLEKSRLLSDRFSAERPKGSFSTLEIQRTEQGDSAMYLCASSLGQAYSPLHFGNGTRLTVT.

This sequence joins TRBV6-5 and TRBJ1-1, with D uncertain. Per the germline V gene, CDR1 is MNHEY and CDR2 is SVGAGI. V was pared by 2 bases and J by 1 base, with 8 bases between. This CDR3 is built from 14 residues. CDR3 in amino acids: CASSYTGGNTEAFF. The CDR3, as DNA: TGTGCCAGCAGTTACACGGGAGGGAACACTGAAGCTTTCTTT.

The V and J genes are TRBV9 and TRBJ2-3; the D gene is possibly TRBD1 (6 bases). V was pared by 6 bases and J by 5 bases, with 13 bases between. CDR3 length equals 13 residues. CDR1 SGDLS and CDR2 YYNGEE come from the germline V gene. CDR3 amino acids: CASKGQGKDTQYF. The DNA of the CDR3 is TGTGCCAGCAAGGGGCAGGGGAAAGATACGCAGTATTTT.

This chain uses TRBV25-1 with TRBJ2-5; TRBD1 might be the D (6 bases). Trimming stripped 5 bases from V and 5 bases from J, with 12 bases between. CDR3 length: 13 amino acids. Germline CDR1 reads MGHDK; CDR2 reads SYGVNS. The CDR3 sequence is CASSPQGSETQYF. The CDR3, as DNA: TGTGCCAGCAGTCCACAGGGCTCGGAGACCCAGTACTTC.